These 29 T cell receptor beta chains originate from one sample sequenced in a study of T cell repertoires in cytomegalovirus infection. Each CDR3 protein is one row after TCRdb ran MiXCR on the reads. The profile shows about 500,000 distinct CDR3 sequences, 25% to 35% of them singletons. No antigen is known for these receptors. The material sequenced was cultured PBMCs, taken from culture after CMV antigen stimulation. The receptors here all came from a human donor in good health (CMV status not recorded). Some clones in this sample may be carry-over from other donors' samples.

The chain links TRBV6-6 to TRBJ2-2; D tentatively fits TRBD1 or TRBD2 (5 bases each). Germline CDR1 reads MNHNY; CDR2 reads SVGAGI (reference sequence). This CDR3 contains 15 residues. The V gene lost 6 bases and the J gene lost 4 bases, with 15 bases spanning the gap. The CDR3 coding sequence is TGTGCCAGCAGCAATCCGGGACGCTTCACCGGGGAGCTGTTTTTT. It translates to CASSNPGRFTGELFF.

This clonotype was detected only a few times. This rearrangement joins TRBV5-4 to TRBJ1-1; no clear D gene. The CDR3 has 14 amino acids. CDR1 and CDR2 from the germline V gene are SGHNT and YYREEE (reference sequence). Between the trimmed V and J ends, which lost 4 bases and 0 bases, there was a span of 10 bases. The CDR3 nucleotides read TGTGCCAGCAGCAGTGTGGGCTTGAACACTGAAGCTTTCTTT. Translating it yields CASSSVGLNTEAFF.

The gene calls are TRBV6-6 and TRBJ2-7; a possible D gene is TRBD2 (5 bases). Trimming took off 2 bases at V and 2 bases at J, with 13 bases between the two ends. CDR3 length equals 15 residues. From germline, CDR1 is MNHNY and CDR2 SVGAGI (reference sequence). The CDR3 DNA reads TGTGCCAGCAGTTACCATTCAACCGGGACCTACGAGCAGTACGTC. This translates into CASSYHSTGTYEQYV.

The rearrangement links TRBV27 to TRBJ2-2; maybe TRBD2 (6 bases). Germline V gives CDR1 MNHEY, CDR2 SMNVEV (reference sequence). This CDR3 has 18 residues. V lost 9 bases to trimming and J lost 7 bases, with 30 bases between them. CDR3 amino acids: CASRPPLAQLSRDGELFF. The CDR3, as DNA: TGTGCCAGTCGTCCCCCACTAGCACAATTGAGTAGGGACGGGGAGCTGTTTTTT.

This clonotype was seen only a few times. V and J are TRBV10-3 and TRBJ2-1; 13 nucleotides agree with TRBD2. Germline values: CDR1 ENHRY, CDR2 SYGVKD. V was clipped by 6 bases and J by 5 bases; unmatched bases: 10. There are 17 residues in the CDR3. CDR3 residues: CAISERPGLAGDNEQFF. DNA for the CDR3: TGTGCCATCAGCGAAAGACCTGGACTAGCGGGAGACAATGAGCAGTTCTTC.

V and J are TRBV7-9 and TRBJ1-6, with unresolved D. The CDR3 length is 13 residues. Germline values: CDR1 SEHNR, CDR2 FQNEAQ (reference sequence). With 6 bases removed from V and 5 bases from J, the gap between germline ends came to 8 bases. This CDR3 reads CASRAENNSPLHF. As DNA, the CDR3 is TGTGCCAGCAGGGCAGAAAATAATTCACCCCTCCACTTT.

This chain uses TRBV9 with TRBJ2-1; D is perhaps TRBD2 (7 bases). CDR1 is SGDLS, CDR2 YYNGEE, per germline. Deletions cut 2 bases from V and 8 bases from J, with 20 bases between. The CDR3 contains 16 residues. CDR3 in amino acids: CASSVGQGGGIYEQFF. DNA for the CDR3: TGTGCCAGCAGCGTCGGACAAGGGGGGGGAATCTATGAGCAGTTCTTC. The variable domain in full, with the rest retrieved from reference TRBV9 and TRBJ2-1, is DSGVTQTPKHLITATGQRVTLRCSPRSGDLSVYWYQQSLDQGLQFLIQYYNGEERAKGNILERFSAQQFPDLHSELNLSSLELGDSALYFCASSVGQGGGIYEQFFGPGTRLTVL.

This clonotype was recorded a few times. J is TRBJ2-3 and V is TRBV29-1; no reliable D call. The V end lost 4 bases, the J end lost 5 bases, and 16 bases lay between the germline ends. Per germline, CDR1 SQVTM and CDR2 ANQGSEA. This CDR3 region has 14 residues. The CDR3 DNA follows: TGCAGCGTTGTTGTGAGACGACACAGAGATACGCAGTATTTT. Amino acid sequence: CSVVVRRHRDTQYF.

This clonotype was observed a handful of times. The rearrangement links TRBV4-1 to TRBJ2-7, with TRBD2 identical over 9 bases. Per germline, CDR1 MGHRA and CDR2 YSYEKL. The CDR3 loop spans 15 amino acids. Trimming cost V 5 bases and J 7 bases; bases outside gene matches: 12. The CDR3 DNA reads TGCGCCAGCAGCGGTGTGGGCGGGAGGGCCCAAGAGCAGTACTTC. It translates to CASSGVGGRAQEQYF.

The CDR3 DNA sequence: TGTGCCAGCAGTTACCAACAAAATCAGCCCCAGCATTTT. Translated, it gives CASSYQQNQPQHF. The chain employs TRBV6-6 and TRBJ1-5, with D unclear. Germline CDR1 and CDR2: MNHNY and SVGAGI (reference sequence). The CDR3 length is 13 residues. V shed 2 bases and J shed 4 bases, with 6 bases lying between them.

This clonotype was counted many times. Written as DNA, the CDR3 is TGTGCCAGCAGTGCGACTAACACCGGGGAGCTGTTTTTT. Translation: CASSATNTGELFF. The chain couples TRBV6-2 or TRBV6-3 to TRBJ2-2; D ambiguous. V was pared by 5 bases and J by 2 bases, with 6 bases between. Germline V gives CDR1 MNHEY, CDR2 SVGEGT. The CDR3 has 13 amino acids.

This clonotype was counted at least ten times. The V and J genes are TRBV7-2 and TRBJ2-7, with no clear D. The CDR3 sequence is 13 residues long. The V gene's germline CDR1 is SGHTA and CDR2 FQGNSA. V lost 5 bases and J 5 bases, leaving 13 bases between the germline ends. The CDR3: CASSPELSNEQYV. The CDR3 region has the DNA TGTGCCAGCAGCCCAGAACTCTCTAACGAGCAGTACGTC.

Worth noting for this clonotype: This may be a read error, as it is one base from a much larger clone. V usage is TRBV28 and J usage is TRBJ1-5; tentative D call: TRBD1 (5 bases). CDR1 is MDHEN, CDR2 SYDVKM, per germline. The V end lost 6 bases, the J end lost 6 bases, and 12 bases lay between the germline ends. The CDR3 is 13 residues long. The CDR3 nucleotides read TGTGCCAGCAGGGACGGGGCACGTCAGCCCCAGCATTTT. Residues: CASRDGARQPQHF. Supplemented by reference TRBV28 and TRBJ1-5, the full variable domain reads DVKVTQSSRYLVKRTGEKVFLECVQDMDHENMFWYRQDPGLGLRLIYFSYDVKMKEKGDIPEGYSVSREKKERFSLILESASTNQTSMYLCASRDGARQPQHFGDGTRLSIL.

This chain's CDR3 is CASSQGGSGDQPQHF. CDR3 coding DNA: TGTGCCAGCAGCCAGGGAGGGAGTGGGGATCAGCCCCAGCATTTT. J is TRBJ1-5 and V is TRBV12-3 or TRBV12-4; a possible D gene is TRBD1 (5 bases). The CDR3 contains 15 residues. The V and J ends lost 6 bases and 5 bases respectively, with 17 bases between them.

This clonotype showed up just a few times. The rearrangement links TRBV12-3 or TRBV12-4 to TRBJ2-7, with 8 bases lining up with TRBD2. The J segment lost 5 bases and the V segment lost 7 bases, leaving 10 bases of the junction unmatched. This CDR3 has 14 amino acids. The CDR3 is CASNSGTRTHEQYF. The CDR3 nucleotides are TGTGCCAGCAACTCCGGGACTAGAACGCACGAGCAGTACTTC.

This clonotype occurred a few times. V and J are TRBV5-1 and TRBJ2-1; 8 bases align to TRBD1. The CDR3 spans 16 residues. Germline CDR1 and CDR2: SGHRS and YFSETQ. Trimming at V came to 2 bases and at J to 8 bases, leaving 12 bases not matched to a gene. The CDR3 bases are TGCGCCAGCAGCTTTGAAACAGGGGGAGGTAGTGATGAGCAGTTCTTC. Translation: CASSFETGGGSDEQFF.

The V and J genes are TRBV12-3 or TRBV12-4 and TRBJ1-5; perhaps TRBD1 as D (5 bases). This CDR3 contains 15 residues. Deletions cut 0 bases from V and 9 bases from J, with 15 bases between. The CDR3 spells CASSLAPGGGGPQHF. CDR3 sequence (DNA): TGTGCCAGCAGTTTAGCCCCGGGGGGTGGAGGGCCCCAGCATTTT.

The sample holds a few counts of this clonotype. The genes are TRBV7-9 and TRBJ1-2; no clear D. Germline V gene sequence: CDR1 SEHNR, CDR2 FQNEAQ (reference sequence). V was clipped by 1 base and J by 5 bases, with 8 bases between them. CDR3 length: 13 amino acids. The CDR3 here is CASSLVSPYGYTF. The CDR3 DNA reads TGTGCCAGCAGCTTAGTCTCACCGTATGGCTACACCTTC.

The V gene is TRBV13, the J gene TRBJ2-3; 7 nucleotides match TRBD2. The CDR3 consists of 16 residues. Trimming cost V 4 bases and J 5 bases; bases outside gene matches: 12. CDR1 PRHDT and CDR2 FYEKMQ come from the germline V gene (reference sequence). CDR3 in DNA: TGTGCCAGCAGCTCCCACTCCTGGGCGGGAGAAGATACGCAGTATTTT. It encodes CASSSHSWAGEDTQYF.

This clonotype showed up just a few times. The J gene is TRBJ1-1, the V gene TRBV19; 11 bases agree with TRBD1. V lost 7 bases, J lost 3 bases, and 10 bases stayed unmatched. Germline V gene data show CDR1 as LNHDA and CDR2 as SQIVND (reference sequence). The CDR3 runs to 16 residues. As DNA, the CDR3 is TGTGCCAGTACCCCGGACAGGGGGCGCTGGGACACTGAAGCTTTCTTT. It specifies CASTPDRGRWDTEAFF.

V and J are TRBV12-3 or TRBV12-4 and TRBJ1-4; D perhaps matches TRBD1 (5 bases). The CDR3 has 13 amino acids. V lost 6 bases to trimming and J lost 8 bases, with 13 bases between them. In nucleotides, the CDR3 is TGTGCCAGCAGCGGGACCTCCGGGGAAAAACTGTTTTTT. This sequence encodes CASSGTSGEKLFF.

The CDR3 protein is CASSFPIREDTQYF. As DNA, the CDR3 is TGTGCCAGCAGTTTTCCGATCCGAGAAGATACGCAGTATTTT. V gene TRBV28 combines with J gene TRBJ2-3; no clear D. V was trimmed by 3 bases and J by 5 bases, leaving 12 bases between them. Germline V gives CDR1 MDHEN, CDR2 SYDVKM. The CDR3 extends over 14 amino acids.

This clonotype was seen at least ten times. The chain recombines TRBV7-2 with TRBJ1-2; no reliable D call. Deletions cut 2 bases from V and 3 bases from J, with 10 bases between. The germline V gene encodes CDR1 SGHTA and CDR2 FQGNSA. There are 14 residues in the CDR3. CDR3 sequence: CASSLTWTDYGYTF. Written as DNA, the CDR3 is TGTGCCAGCAGCTTAACCTGGACGGACTATGGCTACACCTTC.

The chain has TRBV12-3 or TRBV12-4 and TRBJ1-2, with 8 positions matching TRBD1. The length of the CDR3 is 15 residues. Unmatched junction bases numbered 9, after V lost 7 bases and J lost 2 bases. The CDR3 sequence: CASTWGQATNYGYTF. In nucleotides, the CDR3 is TGTGCCAGCACCTGGGGACAGGCGACGAACTATGGCTACACCTTC.

This clonotype has more than one count but fewer than ten. The chain couples TRBV6-1 to TRBJ2-7; perhaps TRBD2 as D (6 bases). V gave up 5 bases and J gave up 3 bases, with 17 bases separating them. The CDR3 totals 15 residues. CDR1 MNHNS and CDR2 SASEGT come from the germline V gene. The CDR3 loop is CASSFDSPGGYEQYF. The CDR3 DNA sequence: TGTGCCAGCAGTTTTGACAGCCCCGGGGGCTACGAGCAGTACTTC.

The chain couples TRBV19 to TRBJ2-1; D ambiguous. V lost 8 bases, J lost 6 bases, and 8 bases lay in between. The length of the CDR3 is 11 residues. The germline V gene has CDR1 LNHDA and CDR2 SQIVND (reference sequence). CDR3 sequence: CASALTNEQFF. CDR3 nucleotide sequence: TGTGCCAGTGCACTCACCAATGAGCAGTTCTTC.

The chain recombines TRBV6-2 or TRBV6-3 with TRBJ2-1; 8 bases agree with TRBD2. After removal of 4 bases from V and 12 bases from J, the junction contained 11 bases not matched to a gene. The V gene's germline CDR1 is MNHEY and CDR2 SVGEGT. CDR3 length equals 14 residues. The DNA for the CDR3 is TGTGCCAGCAGTTCCCCCAATGCAGCGGGGGCGCAGTTCTTC. It translates to CASSSPNAAGAQFF.

In DNA form, the CDR3 reads TGCGCCAGCAGCCAGGATAGGTTAGCGGGCCATGAGCAGTTCTTC. This codes for CASSQDRLAGHEQFF. The chain couples TRBV4-1 to TRBJ2-1, with TRBD2 identical over 7 bases. This CDR3 has 15 amino acids. Germline trimming cut 3 bases from V and 8 bases from J; bases unmatched to any gene: 10. Looked up from germline, CDR1 is MGHRA and CDR2 is YSYEKL.

J is TRBJ1-2 and V is TRBV10-3; 10 bases map to TRBD1. The CDR3 runs 12 residues. The V gene end was trimmed by 10 bases and the J gene end by 8 bases; junction bases not matched to a gene: 7. The germline gives CDR1 ENHRY, CDR2 SYGVKD. The CDR3 reads CATGQGGGGYTF. In nucleotides, the CDR3 is TGTGCCACCGGACAGGGGGGGGGAGGCTACACCTTC.